This passage covers 16 T cell receptor beta chains from one sample sequenced in a study of regulatory T cells in long-lasting Graves disease. The time point denotes: newly diagnosed GD, antithyroid drugs for less than 3 months. Scientists built the TCR library using RNA that was extracted from PBMCs. To make TCR beta libraries, researchers used iRepertoire HTBI primers and Arm-PCR of CDR3 regions. TCRdb itself ran the multiplex PCR reads through MiXCR, one entry per CDR3 protein. This table holds 350,000 to 450,000 distinct CDR3 sequences, approximately 15% found once. The data were also submitted as part of a second study, on T cells in Graves' hyperthyroidism and ophthalmopathy.

The source was peripheral blood mononuclear cells (PBMCs), collected at new diagnosis, from a patient treated with antithyroid drugs. These receptors all stem from a woman between 40 and 55 years old with Graves disease.

The V and J genes are TRBV27 and TRBJ1-5; possible D gene TRBD1, 5 bases. This CDR3 has 14 amino acids. V shed 3 bases and J shed 2 bases, with 8 bases lying between them. The germline V gene encodes CDR1 MNHEY and CDR2 SMNVEV (reference sequence). CDR3 in DNA: TGTGCCAGCAGTTTTATAGGGGGCAATCAGCCCCAGCATTTT. It codes for CASSFIGGNQPQHF.

This clonotype came up many times. The rearrangement uses TRBV6-2 or TRBV6-3 and TRBJ2-7; TRBD2 agrees at 10 bases. V lost 6 bases and J lost 11; bases outside the gene matches: 4. In germline, CDR1 is MNHEY, CDR2 SVGEGT. CDR3 size: 11 residues. The CDR3 coding sequence is TGTGCCAGCAGCCCTGGGACTAGCGAGTACTTC. Translation: CASSPGTSEYF.

This clonotype was found many times. CDR3 nucleotides: TGTGCCAGCAGCTTCGGAAGCCAGGGTGACGAGCAGTTCTTC. As protein: CASSFGSQGDEQFF. The chain recombines TRBV11-2 with TRBJ2-1; D perhaps matches TRBD1 (5 bases). This CDR3 region has 14 residues. Trimming stripped 3 bases from V and 10 bases from J, with 16 bases between. Germline CDR1 reads SGHAT; CDR2 reads FQNNGV.

The V and J genes are TRBV20-1 and TRBJ1-2, with 11 bases aligning to TRBD1. This CDR3 region has 14 residues. Looked up from germline, CDR1 is DFQATT and CDR2 is SNEGSKA (reference sequence). The J segment lost 4 bases and the V segment lost 6 bases, leaving 7 bases of the junction unmatched. CDR3 protein: CSATGQGEIYGYTF. CDR3 nucleotides: TGCAGTGCCACGGGACAGGGGGAGATCTATGGCTACACCTTC.

This clonotype has a count of ten or more. This chain joins TRBV12-3 or TRBV12-4 and TRBJ1-2, with D hard to call. The CDR3 has 14 residues. Trimming removed 5 bases at V and 3 bases at J, with 13 bases between. This CDR3 is CASSPLGEDYGYTF. CDR3 bases: TGTGCCAGCAGTCCCCTTGGGGAGGACTATGGCTACACCTTC.

On this clonotype: This may be a read error, as it is one base from a much larger clone. This chain connects TRBV4-1 to TRBJ2-7; perhaps TRBD2 as D (6 bases). Germline V gives CDR1 MGHRA, CDR2 YSYEKL. The CDR3 is 13 residues long. CDR3 bases: TGCGCCAGCAGCCAAGAGCGGGATTACGGGCAGTACTTC. Translating gives CASSQERDYGQYF.

This clonotype appeared a few times. For the CDR3, the DNA is TGCAGTGCTGGCAGGAGCGAGACTTTCACAGATACGCAGTATTTT. The encoded protein is CSAGRSETFTDTQYF. The chain couples TRBV20-1 to TRBJ2-3; D gene uncertain. CDR1 and CDR2 from the germline V gene are DFQATT and SNEGSKA (reference sequence). V shed 5 bases and J shed 2 bases, with 17 bases lying between them. CDR3 length equals 15 residues.

This clonotype was seen repeatedly, ten times or more. This sequence joins TRBV28 and TRBJ1-1; D unresolved. CDR1 is MDHEN, CDR2 SYDVKM, per germline. This CDR3 is 13 amino acids long. V was trimmed by 8 bases and J by 2 bases, leaving 12 bases between them. In DNA form, the CDR3 reads TGTGCCAGCCATGGTGAGGGTAACACTGAAGCTTTCTTT. Encoded protein: CASHGEGNTEAFF.

The sample holds a few counts of this clonotype. A single base separates this from a much larger clone, so it may be a read error. The chain has TRBV11-2 and TRBJ2-1; tentatively, D is TRBD2 (6 bases). Looked up from germline, CDR1 is SGHAT and CDR2 is FQNNGV. There are 14 residues in the CDR3. CDR3 residues: CASSQIPGGGELFF. Written as DNA, the CDR3 is TGTGCCAGCAGCCAAATTCCCGGGGGAGGTGAGCTGTTCTTC.

A word on this clonotype: This may come from a read error, since a much larger clone is one base off. This chain connects TRBV28 to TRBJ2-5, with 7 positions matching TRBD2. Germline CDR1 and CDR2: MDHEN and SYDVKM. The ends lost 6 bases at V and 7 bases at J; junction bases unmatched: 5. The CDR3 is 12 amino acids. The CDR3 DNA sequence: TGTGCCAGCAGCCCGGGGGGAGGGACCCAGTACTTC. Its protein product is CASSPGGGTQYF.

This clonotype was observed a handful of times. The J gene is TRBJ2-3, the V gene TRBV12-3 or TRBV12-4; no clear D gene. This CDR3 spans 17 amino acids. The V gene lost 7 bases and the J gene lost 4 bases, with 24 bases spanning the gap. This CDR3 reads CASTQKSPTPVADTQYF. CDR3 DNA: TGTGCCAGCACCCAAAAATCCCCTACCCCCGTCGCAGATACGCAGTATTTT.

This clonotype was seen many times. The CDR3 region is CASSHVNTEAFF. CDR3 sequence (DNA): TGTGCCAGCAGTCACGTGAACACTGAAGCTTTCTTT. The rearrangement uses TRBV6-1 and TRBJ1-1; D gene uncertain. The CDR3 is made up of 12 amino acids. Germline values: CDR1 MNHNS, CDR2 SASEGT. V was pared by 5 bases and J by 0 bases, with 4 bases between.

In its sample, this clonotype was seen many times. The gene calls are TRBV20-1 and TRBJ1-6; perhaps TRBD1 as D (6 bases). Trimming took off 0 bases at V and 2 bases at J, with 17 bases between the two ends. CDR1 DFQATT and CDR2 SNEGSKA come from the germline V gene (reference sequence). This CDR3 comprises 18 residues. CDR3 in amino acids: CSARDSGNRDPYNSPLHF. Here the CDR3 DNA reads TGCAGTGCTAGAGATAGTGGGAACAGGGACCCCTATAATTCACCCCTCCACTTT.

Notes on this clonotype: A read error is possible here, since a much larger clone lies one base away. The CDR3 loop reads CASSLRQPNLPLHF. The CDR3 DNA reads TGTGCCAGCAGCTTACGCCAGCCCAATTTACCCCTCCACTTT. V usage is TRBV13 and J usage is TRBJ1-6; D ambiguous. The CDR3 has 14 residues. Per the germline V gene, CDR1 is PRHDT and CDR2 is FYEKMQ (reference sequence).

There are many counts of this clonotype. The V gene is TRBV28, the J gene TRBJ2-7; D possibly corresponds to TRBD1 (6 bases). The CDR3 contains 13 residues. Per the germline V gene, CDR1 is MDHEN and CDR2 is SYDVKM. V gave up 7 bases and J gave up 3 bases, with 13 bases separating them. The CDR3 DNA reads TGTGCCAGCAATCCAGGGGCGCTCTACGAGCAGTACTTC. Encoded protein: CASNPGALYEQYF.

This clonotype was found many times. The junction departs from germline at one end; a sequencing error may be responsible. This chain uses TRBV6-2 or TRBV6-3 with TRBJ2-5, with 7 bases aligning to TRBD1. Germline CDR1 MNHEY, CDR2 SVGEGT. There are 14 residues in the CDR3. The CDR3 reads CASGAGGRQETLYF. CDR3 DNA sequence: TGTGCCAGCGGTGCAGGGGGACGCCAAGAGACCCTGTACTTC.